This T cell receptor (beta chain) was sequenced in a study of T cells in Graves' hyperthyroidism and ophthalmopathy (dated by TCRdb to between 2017 and 2020). As for the study more broadly: Peripheral blood was collected at initial diagnosis, before any treatment. To identify distinguishing TCR V-J signatures, a discovery cohort of around 100 patients was used, comprising 43 with Graves' ophthalmopathy and 57 with stable Graves' hyperthyroidism. Prospective prediction of ophthalmopathy was tested in an independent validation cohort of under 20 hyperthyroidism patients and around 16 patients who later progressed to ophthalmopathy. The roughly 100 discovery patients were randomly divided into training and test sets at a 7:3 ratio. The study also compared thyroid tissue and blood T-cell repertoires from more than 5 Graves' hyperthyroidism patients. Once sampling was done, hyperthyroidism patients were given methimazole at a starting dose of 30 mg daily, whereas ophthalmopathy patients were given high-dose intravenous methylprednisolone. TCR Vbeta CDR3 sequencing of roughly 140 peripheral blood samples (around 45 ophthalmopathy, over 70 hyperthyroidism and roughly 17 progressor patients) is reported in the paper. What the research found in general, with its limitations: Most expanded thyroid clonotypes (frequency above 0.001) were also detected in blood, suggesting blood repertoires may reflect thyroid immune responses. In validation, the model predicted progression to ophthalmopathy with about 71% sensitivity and 72% to 75% specificity, a median of approximately 6.5 months before onset. Sample size was not statistically predetermined, and blinding of investigators to group allocation was not performed. Ophthalmopathy was separated from stable hyperthyroidism by a 13 V-J signature model, with about 86% sensitivity and roughly 84% specificity obtained in cross-validation and 80%/75% obtained in testing.

Amplification of TCR beta CDR3 regions was carried out from RNA transcripts. A first-round RT-PCR of the TCR CDR3 used the HTBI primer set with the Qiagen OneStep RT-PCR kit. The libraries were constructed in a second round of multiplex PCR and then size-selected and purified. Libraries were sequenced paired-end with 100 bp reads on an Illumina HiSeq2000. The study's processing was this. Raw data were processed with SOAPnuke, discarding reads with adapters, uncalled bases, mean Phred below 15, or no exact constant-primer or identifier match. COPE v1.2.5 was used to merge high-quality paired reads, and clonotypes were defined as unique nucleotide sequences. MiTCR v1.1 was used to align clonotypes to the IMGT TRBV, TRBD and TRBJ reference segments. The analysis included only V-J combinations with a frequency above 0.0001, which together covered 99% to 99.2% of the repertoires. The TCS score was defined as F50 (clonal expansion) divided by E x V (chaos), with BLOSUM62-based TCRdist calculated between CDR3 peptides within each V-J. Welch's t-statistics and random forest reduced roughly 500 V-J features to under 15, which were used in a naive Bayes classifier (R e1071). TCRdb handled the public reads itself, with Q25 trimming in fastp and clone calling in MiXCR, and kept productive beta chains. Each CDR3 protein gets just one entry, which takes the most common genes and DNA from the rows behind it. Here the V and J calls rest on TCRdb's processing, not on the authors' analysis. Present in this sample are 600,000 to 850,000 distinct CDR3 sequences, around 20% of which were seen just once. The ten top clones hold over 15% of the sample.

Hyperthyroidism patients were newly diagnosed, with disease duration under 2 months, and aged 18 to 65 years. Any patient with an uncontrolled infection, another autoimmune disease, pregnancy or lactation was excluded. Diagnoses relied on clinical symptoms, serum thyroxine and TRAb, thyroid ultrasound and orbital computed tomography. Blood from progressor patients was collected at the time of first diagnosis with hyperthyroidism, before any ophthalmopathy symptoms had appeared. PBMCs were separated from about 10 ml of fresh peripheral blood using Ficoll-Paque density gradient centrifugation. Progressor patients were defined as those initially diagnosed with Graves' hyperthyroidism in whom ophthalmopathy developed during follow-up. Total RNA was extracted using Trizol reagent, and RNA quality was assessed on an Agilent 2100 Bioanalyzer. The CDR3 runs 14 amino acids, cysteine and phenylalanine included. CDR3 DNA is the only sequence kept; it has 42 bases, read in frame from the first base. V and J lose 5 bases and 5 bases, and a span of 15 bases separates them. From a lookup of the germline V gene, CDR1 and CDR2 are MDHEN and SYDVKM.

Turning to this clonotype: There is no known antigen for this receptor. No per-base quality is available; no much larger clone lies one base away.

The sequence came from a woman between 45 and 60 years old with Graves' hyperthyroidism that later progressed to Graves' ophthalmopathy. Sequenced input: blood. Recombination linked TRBV28 to TRBJ1-1; TRBD1 is a possible D gene, resting on 6 matching bases. The base sequence is TGTGCCAGCAGTCTTTCAGGGGTAGAGACTGAAGCTTTCTTT. Its amino acids are CASSLSGVETEAFF.